This T cell receptor beta chain was captured in a study of CD8+ T cells in alopecia areata. For the study at large: The SALT score measured affected scalp surface percentage in treated patients.

The length of the CDR3 is 13 residues. Germline V gene lookup returns CDR1 MNHNY and CDR2 SVGAGI (reference sequence). The V end was cut by 0 bases, the J end by 7 bases, with 7 bases between. General study findings and limits: Significant decreases in scalp clonality and expanded CD8+ clones followed tofacitinib treatment.

Noted treatment: oral pan-JAK inhibitor, 5-10 mg twice daily. Points on this clone: The antigen is undetermined.

The authors extracted RNA and reverse transcribed it into cDNA as the sequencing template. Method: immunoSEQ multiplex PCR; TCRdb's copy keeps in-frame clones and lacks some. The sample lists approximately 210,000 clones; less than 45% were seen once. The sequencing here drew on CD4+ T cells sorted from blood, taken at approximately week 37, from a patient treated with tofacitinib. The TCR comes from a human donor with alopecia areata. The V and J genes are TRBV6-6 and TRBJ2-4; D is undetermined. Here the CDR3 DNA reads TGTGCCAGCAGTTACTCGACCAGGAACATTCAGTACTTC. As protein: CASSYSTRNIQYF.